The following is a T cell receptor (beta chain) sequence with its context. As yet, its antigen is unknown. One end of the junction is discordant with germline, which a read error may explain. This specimen belongs to a study of glioma-infiltrating T cells. Study results and caveats: Non-neoplastic patients had below-expected tissue-blood divergence, while all gliomas exceeded expectation. CDR3 overlap between tissue and blood was very small.

The iRepertoire nested amplicon-rescue multiplex PCR amplified TCR alpha and beta CDR3s from RNA. TCRdb reprocessed the multiplex PCR reads via MiXCR and lists one record per CDR3 protein. The sample yields about 180,000 distinct CDR3 sequences, around 40% seen once. The CDR3 length is 13 residues. In germline, CDR1 is MDHEN, CDR2 SYDVKM. The TCR comes from a human donor with low-grade glioma or glioblastoma, undergoing nonglioma brain surgery, or in good health (not recorded which). Sequencing was done on a sample of glioma tissue, nonneoplastic brain tissue, or PBMCs (not recorded which). The V gene is TRBV28, the J gene TRBJ2-7; D not resolved. The CDR3 protein is CVSSYDNSYEQYF. The CDR3 DNA reads TGTGTCAGCAGTTATGACAACTCCTACGAGCAGTACTTC.